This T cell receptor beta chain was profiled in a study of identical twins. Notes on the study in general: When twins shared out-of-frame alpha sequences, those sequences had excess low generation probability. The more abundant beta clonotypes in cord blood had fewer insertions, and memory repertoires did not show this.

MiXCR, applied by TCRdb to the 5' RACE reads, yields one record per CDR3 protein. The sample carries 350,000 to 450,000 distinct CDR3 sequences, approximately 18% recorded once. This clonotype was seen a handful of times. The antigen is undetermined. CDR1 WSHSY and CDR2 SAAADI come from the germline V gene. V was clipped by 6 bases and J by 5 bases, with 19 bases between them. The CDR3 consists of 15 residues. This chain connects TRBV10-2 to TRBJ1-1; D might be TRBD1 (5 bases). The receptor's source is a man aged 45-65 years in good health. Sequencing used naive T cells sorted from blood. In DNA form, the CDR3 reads TGCGCCAGCAGCTACCGGCCGACAGAAACAACTGAAGCTTTCTTT. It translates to CASSYRPTETTEAFF.